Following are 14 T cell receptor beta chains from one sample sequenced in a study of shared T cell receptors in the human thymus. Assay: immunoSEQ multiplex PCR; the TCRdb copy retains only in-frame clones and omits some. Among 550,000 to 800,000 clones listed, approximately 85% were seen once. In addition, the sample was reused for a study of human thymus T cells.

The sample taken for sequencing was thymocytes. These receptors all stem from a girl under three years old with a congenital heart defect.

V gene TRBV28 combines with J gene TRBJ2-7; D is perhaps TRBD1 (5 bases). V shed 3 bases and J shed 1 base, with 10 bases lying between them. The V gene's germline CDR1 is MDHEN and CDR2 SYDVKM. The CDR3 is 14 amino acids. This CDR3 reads CASSLEQGSYEQYF. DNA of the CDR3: TGTGCCAGCAGTTTGGAGCAGGGATCCTACGAGCAGTACTTC. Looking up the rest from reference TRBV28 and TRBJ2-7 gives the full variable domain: DVKVTQSSRYLVKRTGEKVFLECVQDMDHENMFWYRQDPGLGLRLIYFSYDVKMKEKGDIPEGYSVSREKKERFSLILESASTNQTSMYLCASSLEQGSYEQYFGPGTRLTVT.

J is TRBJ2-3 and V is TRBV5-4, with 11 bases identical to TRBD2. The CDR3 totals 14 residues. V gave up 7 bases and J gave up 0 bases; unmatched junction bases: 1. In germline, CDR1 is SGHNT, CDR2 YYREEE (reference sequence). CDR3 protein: CASSSGGSTDTQYF. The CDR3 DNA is TGTGCCAGCTCTAGCGGGGGGAGCACAGATACGCAGTATTTT. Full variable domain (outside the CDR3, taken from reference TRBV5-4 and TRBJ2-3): ETGVTQSPTHLIKTRGQQVTLRCSSQSGHNTVSWYQQALGQGPQFIFQYYREEENGRGNFPPRFSGLQFPNYSSELNVNALELDDSALYLCASSSGGSTDTQYFGPGTRLTVL.

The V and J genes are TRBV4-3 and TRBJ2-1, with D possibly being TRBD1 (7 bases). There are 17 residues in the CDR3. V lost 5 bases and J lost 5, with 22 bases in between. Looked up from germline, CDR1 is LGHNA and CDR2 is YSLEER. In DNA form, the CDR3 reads TGCGCCAGCAGCTCTAGGAGGGCCCCCACAGGGGACAATGAGCAGTTCTTC. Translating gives CASSSRRAPTGDNEQFF.

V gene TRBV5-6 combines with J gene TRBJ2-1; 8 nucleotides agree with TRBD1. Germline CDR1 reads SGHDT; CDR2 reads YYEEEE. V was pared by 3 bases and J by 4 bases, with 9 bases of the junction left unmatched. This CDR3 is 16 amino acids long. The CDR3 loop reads CASSSLTGARYNEQFF. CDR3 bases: TGTGCCAGCAGCTCACTGACAGGGGCGCGTTACAATGAGCAGTTCTTC.

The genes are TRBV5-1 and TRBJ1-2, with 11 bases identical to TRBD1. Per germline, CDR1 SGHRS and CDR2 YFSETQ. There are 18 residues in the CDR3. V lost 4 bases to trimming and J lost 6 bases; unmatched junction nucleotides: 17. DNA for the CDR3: TGCGCCAGCAGCCCGGACGGGACAGGGGGTCCCTCCATACATGGCTACACCTTC. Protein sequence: CASSPDGTGGPSIHGYTF.

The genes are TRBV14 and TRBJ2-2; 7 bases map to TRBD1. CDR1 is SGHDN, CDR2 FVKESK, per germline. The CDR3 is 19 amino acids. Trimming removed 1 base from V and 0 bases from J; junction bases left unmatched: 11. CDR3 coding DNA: TGTGCCAGCAGCCAAGCCCCTAACAGGGGTGATACGAACACCGGGGAGCTGTTTTTT. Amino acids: CASSQAPNRGDTNTGELFF. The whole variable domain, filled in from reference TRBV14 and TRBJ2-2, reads EAGVTQFPSHSVIEKGQTVTLRCDPISGHDNLYWYRRVMGKEIKFLLHFVKESKQDESGMPNNRFLAERTGGTYSTLKVQPAELEDSGVYFCASSQAPNRGDTNTGELFFGEGSRLTVL.

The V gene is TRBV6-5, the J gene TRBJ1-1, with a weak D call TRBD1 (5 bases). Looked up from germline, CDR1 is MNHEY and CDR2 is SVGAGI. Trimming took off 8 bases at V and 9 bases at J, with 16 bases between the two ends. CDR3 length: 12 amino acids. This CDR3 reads CASWVGGSQAFF. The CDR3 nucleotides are TGTGCCAGCTGGGTCGGGGGGAGTCAAGCTTTCTTT.

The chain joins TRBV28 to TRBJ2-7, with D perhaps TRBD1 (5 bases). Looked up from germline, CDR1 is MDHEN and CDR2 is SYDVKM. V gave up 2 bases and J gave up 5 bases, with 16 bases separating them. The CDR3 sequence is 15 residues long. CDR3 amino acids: CASSLEPRVIHEQYF. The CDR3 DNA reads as TGTGCCAGCAGTTTAGAACCCAGGGTCATCCACGAGCAGTACTTC. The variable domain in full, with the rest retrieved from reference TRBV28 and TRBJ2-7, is DVKVTQSSRYLVKRTGEKVFLECVQDMDHENMFWYRQDPGLGLRLIYFSYDVKMKEKGDIPEGYSVSREKKERFSLILESASTNQTSMYLCASSLEPRVIHEQYFGPGTRLTVT.

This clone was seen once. The CDR3, as DNA: TGTGCCAGCAGCTCAGCCTCCAGACAGGGGCAAGAGACCCAGTACTTC. As protein: CASSSASRQGQETQYF. This sequence joins TRBV11-2 and TRBJ2-5; the match to TRBD1 covers 8 bases. This CDR3 has 16 amino acids. The V gene end was trimmed by 4 bases and the J gene end by 2 bases; junction bases not matched to a gene: 9. From germline, CDR1 is SGHAT and CDR2 FQNNGV.

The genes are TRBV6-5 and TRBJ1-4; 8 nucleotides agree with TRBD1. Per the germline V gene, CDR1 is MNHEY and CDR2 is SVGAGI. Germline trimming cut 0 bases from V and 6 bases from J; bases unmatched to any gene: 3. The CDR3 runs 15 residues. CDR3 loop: CASSYSDRADEKLFF. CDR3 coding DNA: TGTGCCAGCAGTTACTCGGACAGGGCAGATGAAAAACTGTTTTTT.

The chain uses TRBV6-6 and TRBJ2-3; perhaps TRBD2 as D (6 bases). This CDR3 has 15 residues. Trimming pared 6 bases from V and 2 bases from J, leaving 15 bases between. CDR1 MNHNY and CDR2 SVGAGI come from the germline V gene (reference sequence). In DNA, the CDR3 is TGTGCCAGCAGGGGAATCCGGGACTCCACAGATACGCAGTATTTT. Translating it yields CASRGIRDSTDTQYF.

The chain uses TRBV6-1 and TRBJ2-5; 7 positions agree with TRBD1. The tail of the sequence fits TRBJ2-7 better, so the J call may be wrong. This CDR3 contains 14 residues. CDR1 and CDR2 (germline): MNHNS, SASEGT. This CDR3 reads CASTKDRFNHEQYF. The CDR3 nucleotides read TGTGCCAGCACTAAGGACAGGTTTAACCACGAGCAGTACTTC.

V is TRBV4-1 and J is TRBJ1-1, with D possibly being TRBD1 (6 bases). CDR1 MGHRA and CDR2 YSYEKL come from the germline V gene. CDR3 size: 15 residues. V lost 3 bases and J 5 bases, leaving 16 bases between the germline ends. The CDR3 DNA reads TGCGCCAGCAGCCACCGCACAGGGCAGGGGACTGAAGCTTTCTTT. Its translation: CASSHRTGQGTEAFF.

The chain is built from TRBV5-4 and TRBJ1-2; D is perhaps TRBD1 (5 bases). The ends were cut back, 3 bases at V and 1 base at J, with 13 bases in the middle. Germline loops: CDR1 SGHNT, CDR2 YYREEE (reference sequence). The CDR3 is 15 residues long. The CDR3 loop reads CASSSITGLNYGYTF. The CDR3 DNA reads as TGTGCCAGCAGCTCTATAACAGGTCTTAACTATGGCTACACCTTC.